This T cell receptor (beta chain) is drawn from a study of T cells in Graves' hyperthyroidism and ophthalmopathy. Study-wide context: Once the initial diagnosis was made, peripheral blood was obtained before any treatment.

This clonotype was recorded at least ten times. TCR beta CDR3 regions were amplified from RNA transcripts. Using the HTBI primer set, a first-round RT-PCR was run on the TCR CDR3. TCRdb processed the multiplex PCR reads anew with MiXCR; each CDR3 protein has one entry. The sample lists a few hundred thousand distinct CDR3 sequences, about 14% occurring once. Sequencing was done on a sample of blood. The receptor was derived from a woman between 25 and 40 years old with Graves' hyperthyroidism that later progressed to Graves' ophthalmopathy.

The CDR3 nucleotides are TGTGCCAGCAGCTTAGGGACTAGCGGGCTAGAGCAGTACTTC. This gives the protein CASSLGTSGLEQYF. V and J are TRBV7-2 and TRBJ2-7, with 11 bases identical to TRBD2. Trimming at V came to 1 base and at J to 7 bases, leaving 3 bases not matched to a gene. CDR1 SGHTA and CDR2 FQGNSA come from the germline V gene. This CDR3 has 14 amino acids.